This record concerns one T cell receptor (beta chain) sequence. The antigen it binds to is not known. No quality values exist for individual bases; no much larger clone is one base distant. This sample stems from a study of blood T cell repertoires in COVID-19 (dated by TCRdb to the early 2020s). A note on the overall study: Collaborator samples came from the United States, Italy and Spain and covered acute and convalescent phases of COVID-19. The dataset comprised deeply sampled blood TCRbeta repertoires from subjects exposed to, actively infected with, or recovered from COVID-19. The repertoires were released in a freely available public database meant as a resource for research on the immune response to SARS-CoV-2. The samples were drawn from two sources: the first 160 participants of the ongoing ImmuneRACE study, and 1,000 to 1,500 subjects contributed by 6 global collaborators. A de-identified subject ID, COVID-19 status, age in years and sex were almost always included in the sample metadata. Where available, HLA class I and class II types were taken from metadata supplied by the sample provider and were not determined by assay-based typing. The material from the prospective study consisted of cDNA or gDNA derived from T cells, B-cell-depleted T cells, or PBMCs. The paper as a whole reports these results and caveats: The quantity of clinical and demographic metadata differed by source and by participant and was supplied without curation.

The collaborating institutions used their own protocols to collect whole blood in K2EDTA tubes. For TCRbeta analysis, collaborator samples were shipped as frozen whole blood, as isolated PBMCs, or as DNA extracted from either sample type. Reading the germline V gene (reference sequence) gives CDR1 LNHNV and CDR2 YYDKDF. The CDR3, from cysteine to phenylalanine, totals 15 residues. CDR3 DNA only is kept here, 45 bases in frame from base 1. Trimming leaves V shorter by 1 base and J shorter by 4 bases, with the junction holding 4 bases beyond the gene matches. The immunoSEQ Assay, a bias-controlled multiplex PCR, was used to amplify TCRbeta CDR3 regions from genomic DNA. On the authors' methods: Nucleated cell counts per sample were estimated from amplification of reference gene primers within the assay. To quantify the absolute abundance of each unique TCRbeta CDR3 rearrangement, sequence reads were collapsed and filtered. For each sample, productive Simpson clonality was calculated as the square root of Simpson's diversity index over productive rearrangements. In TCRdb, the immuneACCESS table is reduced to in-frame sequences with V and J assigned. These tables do not hold every clone; where another copy was compared, an unresolved V gene accounts for under half, and the others remain unexplained. Clone size and V and J calls were adopted from that table, with D and trimming inferred from the DNA. Here the sample has tens of thousands of clones; 90% to 95% occur a single time. Of the sample, over 0.85% falls within the top ten clones.

The clonotype was recovered from a male donor with active COVID-19. Sequencing input: peripheral blood. The sequence is built from TRBV15 and TRBJ2-5; 9 nucleotides in the junction match TRBD1. The CDR3 region: CATSRGGQGRETQYF. The DNA sequence is as follows: TGTGCCACCAGCAGAGGGGGACAGGGAAGAGAGACCCAGTACTTC.